These 28 T cell receptor beta chains came from one sample sequenced in a study of T cells in Graves' hyperthyroidism and ophthalmopathy. Amplified TCR beta CDR3 regions came from RNA transcripts. First-round RT-PCR with HTBI primers amplified the TCR CDR3 region. TCRdb recomputed calls from the multiplex PCR reads with MiXCR, one row per CDR3 protein. The repertoire holds 600,000 to 700,000 distinct CDR3 sequences, with 14% to 15% as singletons. The sequenced sample was blood. These TCRs come from a woman in her 40s with Graves' ophthalmopathy.

In this sample, this clonotype turned up many times. This rearrangement joins TRBV28 to TRBJ2-5, with 13 bases aligning to TRBD2. The CDR3 consists of 16 residues. Germline CDR1 and CDR2: MDHEN and SYDVKM. J gave up 4 bases and V 4 bases, and 6 bases lay outside the gene matches. The CDR3 nucleotides are TGTGCCAGCAGTTCCTTAACTAGCGGGGGGGGAGAGACCCAGTACTTC. Translated, it gives CASSSLTSGGGETQYF.

This clonotype was detected many times. The chain combines TRBV6-1 with TRBJ2-5, with 10 bases that match TRBD2. The trim removed 3 bases at V and 5 bases at J, leaving 6 bases unmatched. The CDR3 contains 15 residues. Germline CDR1 reads MNHNS; CDR2 reads SASEGT. CDR3 amino acids: CASSDGTSVWETQYF. The CDR3 DNA reads as TGTGCCAGCAGTGACGGGACTAGCGTTTGGGAGACCCAGTACTTC.

This clonotype has only a few counts. The J gene is TRBJ2-7, the V gene TRBV6-2 or TRBV6-3; 7 bases fit TRBD2. The CDR3 contains 12 residues. Per germline, CDR1 MNHEY and CDR2 SVGEGT. J gave up 7 bases and V 5 bases, and 5 bases lay outside the gene matches. The CDR3 sequence: CASSRGTNEQYF. The CDR3 DNA reads as TGTGCCAGCAGTCGAGGGACTAATGAGCAGTACTTC.

The chain joins TRBV20-1 to TRBJ2-5, with TRBD2 as a possible D gene (5 bases). The CDR3 extends over 15 amino acids. V was cut by 3 bases and J by 2 bases, with 16 bases left in between. Germline loops: CDR1 DFQATT, CDR2 SNEGSKA (reference sequence). The CDR3 bases are TGCAGTGCTAGGCCCACGGCGGGCCTACAAGAGACCCAGTACTTC. Its protein is CSARPTAGLQETQYF.

The table lists this clonotype with many counts. The chain uses TRBV19 and TRBJ1-5; 8 bases map to TRBD1. Germline V gives CDR1 LNHDA, CDR2 SQIVND (reference sequence). V lost 5 bases and J lost 4; bases outside the gene matches: 7. The CDR3 loop spans 15 amino acids. CDR3 amino acids: CASSSTGEGNQPQHF. In DNA form, the CDR3 reads TGTGCCAGTAGTTCGACAGGGGAAGGGAATCAGCCCCAGCATTTT.

The V and J genes are TRBV7-9 and TRBJ1-1, with TRBD1 matching 7 bases. The CDR3 contains 17 residues. Per germline, CDR1 SEHNR and CDR2 FQNEAQ (reference sequence). Trimming took 5 bases from V and 1 from J; bases not matched to a gene: 13. The CDR3 bases are TGTGCCAGCAGCCCCCGGTGGACAGGAATGAGGAACACTGAAGCTTTCTTT. This translates into CASSPRWTGMRNTEAFF.

This clonotype appeared many times. The rearrangement joins TRBV6-5 to TRBJ1-2; possible D gene TRBD1, 5 bases. CDR1 is MNHEY and CDR2 is SVGAGI in the germline V gene. V lost 4 bases to trimming and J lost 5 bases, with 14 bases between them. This CDR3 has 14 amino acids. For the CDR3, the DNA is TGTGCCAGCAGTTTCACCCAGGGTCGGTATGGCTACACCTTC. Protein: CASSFTQGRYGYTF.

Many counts were recorded for this clonotype. The chain couples TRBV11-2 to TRBJ2-7, with D unclear. Germline CDR1 and CDR2: SGHAT and FQNNGV. The CDR3 runs 13 residues. V was pared by 2 bases and J by 2 bases, with 7 bases between. This CDR3 is CASSLYRTYEQYF. The CDR3 DNA reads TGTGCCAGCAGCTTATATCGGACCTACGAGCAGTACTTC.

With regard to this clonotype: A much larger clone is a single base away; this may be a read error. CDR3 sequence: CASSSVGTGDYEQYF. The CDR3 nucleotides are TGTGCCAGCAGTTCTGTGGGGACCGGAGACTACGAGCAGTACTTC. The rearrangement links TRBV28 to TRBJ2-7, with D perhaps assigned TRBD1 or TRBD2 (5 bases each). This CDR3 comprises 15 residues. Per germline, CDR1 MDHEN and CDR2 SYDVKM. Between the trimmed V and J ends, which lost 4 bases and 3 bases, there was a span of 16 bases.

There are many counts of this clonotype. The chain employs TRBV28 and TRBJ2-2, with D hard to call. Germline V CDR1 and CDR2: MDHEN, SYDVKM. The CDR3 sequence is 13 residues long. Trimming removed 5 bases at V and 7 bases at J, with 11 bases between. The DNA for the CDR3 is TGTGCCAGCAGTCTGACTCAGTTCGGGGAGCTGTTTTTT. It encodes CASSLTQFGELFF.

This clonotype was observed at least ten times. This chain uses TRBV9 with TRBJ2-5, with TRBD2 identical over 15 bases. The CDR3 totals 17 residues. The junction had 5 bases not matched to a gene; V was cut back by 3 bases and J by 2 bases. CDR1 and CDR2 from the germline V gene are SGDLS and YYNGEE. Written as DNA, the CDR3 is TGTGCCAGCAGCGCCGGACTAGCGGGAGGGGCTCAAGAGACCCAGTACTTC. Its translation is CASSAGLAGGAQETQYF.

This clonotype was detected many times. This chain links TRBV28 with TRBJ2-7; no clear D gene. V dropped 7 bases and J dropped 2 bases, with 9 bases sitting between them. CDR3 length equals 12 residues. CDR1 is MDHEN, CDR2 SYDVKM, per germline. The CDR3 protein is CASTSGAYEQYF. Here the CDR3 DNA reads TGTGCCAGCACCTCGGGCGCCTACGAGCAGTACTTC.

This clonotype was recorded at least ten times. The chain recombines TRBV2 with TRBJ1-2, with D maybe TRBD1 (6 bases). The CDR3 length is 15 residues. Germline CDR1 is SNHLY and CDR2 is FYNNEI. V shed 8 bases and J shed 4 bases, with 20 bases lying between them. CDR3 in amino acids: CASGPPDQGLYGYTF. DNA for the CDR3: TGTGCCAGCGGCCCTCCAGACCAGGGGCTCTATGGCTACACCTTC.

Only a few counts were recorded for this clonotype. The genes are TRBV7-8 and TRBJ2-3, with D perhaps being TRBD1 or TRBD2 (5 bases each). The CDR3 consists of 14 residues. CDR1 and CDR2 from the germline V gene are SGHVS and FQNEAQ. V lost 5 bases and J lost 0, with 9 bases in between. For the CDR3, the DNA is TGTGCCAGCAGCCTTCGGGACAGCACAGATACGCAGTATTTT. Translating gives CASSLRDSTDTQYF.

This chain uses TRBV7-2 with TRBJ2-2; 8 bases align to TRBD2. From germline, CDR1 is SGHTA and CDR2 FQGNSA. The CDR3 totals 16 residues. With V trimmed by 0 bases and J by 7 bases, 7 bases remained unmatched. Written as DNA, the CDR3 is TGTGCCAGCAGCTTAGCTGGCGGGAGGTTGAGCGGGGAGCTGTTTTTT. Protein product: CASSLAGGRLSGELFF.

Many counts were recorded for this clonotype. The rearrangement uses TRBV12-3 or TRBV12-4 and TRBJ2-1, with D possibly matching TRBD1 (5 bases). The CDR3 runs to 12 residues. V was cut by 3 bases and J by 6 bases, with 6 bases left in between. The CDR3: CASSLGRNEQFF. The DNA of the CDR3 is TGTGCCAGCAGTTTGGGGCGCAATGAGCAGTTCTTC.

At least ten counts were recorded for this clonotype. The chain is built from TRBV12-3 or TRBV12-4 and TRBJ2-7; D tentatively fits TRBD1 or TRBD2 (5 bases each). The CDR3 consists of 13 residues. The V end lost 5 bases, the J end lost 3 bases, and 11 bases lay between the germline ends. CDR3: CASSGTAYYEQYF. CDR3 nucleotide sequence: TGTGCCAGCAGTGGGACGGCATACTACGAGCAGTACTTC.

There are many counts of this clonotype. This chain joins TRBV7-2 and TRBJ1-3; D unresolved. Germline V gives CDR1 SGHTA, CDR2 FQGNSA. Trimming took off 0 bases at V and 0 bases at J, with 3 bases between the two ends. The CDR3 consists of 14 residues. DNA of the CDR3: TGTGCCAGCAGCTTAGCGAGCTCTGGAAACACCATATATTTT. Encoded protein: CASSLASSGNTIYF.

This clonotype has just a few counts. The chain employs TRBV28 and TRBJ2-5; TRBD1 is a possible D gene (5 bases). CDR3 length equals 12 residues. Trimming left V 9 bases short and J 4 bases short, with 12 bases between. The germline V gene has CDR1 MDHEN and CDR2 SYDVKM. The DNA for the CDR3 is TGTGCCAGTTCAGGGCCCCTAGAGACCCAGTACTTC. Translating gives CASSGPLETQYF.

This clonotype was observed a handful of times. The chain is built from TRBV6-2 or TRBV6-3 and TRBJ2-7; a weak D match, TRBD2 (5 bases). From germline, CDR1 is MNHEY and CDR2 SVGEGT. V was trimmed by 5 bases and J by 3 bases, leaving 14 bases between them. The CDR3 has 14 amino acids. Here the CDR3 reads CASSNPGSVYEQYF. DNA for the CDR3: TGTGCCAGCAGTAACCCGGGGTCCGTCTACGAGCAGTACTTC.

This clonotype was seen repeatedly, ten times or more. V is TRBV11-1 and J is TRBJ1-1, with D maybe TRBD1 (6 bases). V lost 0 bases to trimming and J lost 4 bases, with 15 bases between them. The CDR3 spans 16 residues. CDR1 is SGHAT, CDR2 FQDESV, per germline (reference sequence). The CDR3: CASSLAGGAWGTEAFF. In DNA form, the CDR3 reads TGTGCCAGCAGCTTAGCTGGGGGGGCATGGGGCACTGAAGCTTTCTTT. The entire variable domain, with the rest obtained from reference TRBV11-1 and TRBJ1-1, is as follows: EAEVAQSPRYKITEKSQAVAFWCDPISGHATLYWYRQILGQGPELLVQFQDESVVDDSQLPKDRFSAERLKGVDSTLKIQPAELGDSAMYLCASSLAGGAWGTEAFFGQGTRLTVV.

This clonotype has a count of ten or more. This chain joins TRBV28 and TRBJ2-5, with D uncertain. The V end lost 1 base, the J end lost 1 base, and 7 bases lay between the germline ends. CDR3 size: 14 residues. Germline V CDR1 and CDR2: MDHEN, SYDVKM. The CDR3 nucleotides are TGTGCCAGCAGTTTATTGGGTTTCCAAGAGACCCAGTACTTC. It codes for CASSLLGFQETQYF.

This clonotype was seen repeatedly, ten times or more. This sequence joins TRBV6-2 or TRBV6-3 and TRBJ2-7, with D unclear. The germline V and J ends were trimmed by 6 bases and 8 bases, with 29 bases remaining between them. CDR1 MNHEY and CDR2 SVGEGT come from the germline V gene. The CDR3 sequence is 17 residues long. The CDR3 loop is CASSQTGGRVLREQQYF. The CDR3 DNA is TGTGCCAGCAGCCAGACGGGCGGAAGAGTTCTAAGGGAACAGCAGTACTTC.

The chain has TRBV4-1 and TRBJ1-3; D perhaps matches TRBD1 (5 bases). Between the trimmed V and J ends, which lost 0 bases and 0 bases, there was a span of 15 bases. Germline lookup yields CDR1 MGHRA and CDR2 YSYEKL. The CDR3 covers 18 residues. As DNA, the CDR3 is TGCGCCAGCAGCCAAGATGAAGCAGGGCCATTCTCTGGAAACACCATATATTTT. Its translation is CASSQDEAGPFSGNTIYF.

The chain carries TRBV11-1 and TRBJ2-7; 9 nucleotides align to TRBD2. The CDR3 loop spans 16 amino acids. The ends lost 0 bases at V and 1 base at J; junction bases unmatched: 4. CDR1 is SGHAT and CDR2 is FQDESV in the germline V gene (reference sequence). The CDR3 sequence: CASSLAASGVSYEQYF. DNA for the CDR3: TGTGCCAGCAGCTTAGCGGCTAGCGGGGTTTCCTACGAGCAGTACTTC. The whole variable domain, filled in from reference TRBV11-1 and TRBJ2-7, reads EAEVAQSPRYKITEKSQAVAFWCDPISGHATLYWYRQILGQGPELLVQFQDESVVDDSQLPKDRFSAERLKGVDSTLKIQPAELGDSAMYLCASSLAASGVSYEQYFGPGTRLTVT.

This clonotype was detected many times. The chain couples TRBV6-2 or TRBV6-3 to TRBJ2-6, with 9 bases that match TRBD1. Germline CDR1 and CDR2: MNHEY and SVGEGT. V was pared by 7 bases and J by 2 bases, with 9 bases of the junction left unmatched. This CDR3 has 17 residues. The CDR3 region is CASTWTGETAGANVLTF. Written as DNA, the CDR3 is TGTGCCAGCACCTGGACAGGGGAAACTGCTGGGGCCAACGTCCTGACTTTC.

This clonotype was seen ten or more times. The V call is TRBV25-1, the J call TRBJ2-5, with TRBD2 as a possible D gene (6 bases). The germline V gene has CDR1 MGHDK and CDR2 SYGVNS. This CDR3 spans 14 amino acids. Trimming removed 6 bases at V and 5 bases at J, with 16 bases between. Written as DNA, the CDR3 is TGTGCCAGCAGGGGGACTTTTGTATGGGAGACCCAGTACTTC. Its translation is CASRGTFVWETQYF.

This clonotype occurred a few times. This chain connects TRBV18 to TRBJ1-2, with 8 nucleotides matching TRBD1. Trimming cost V 4 bases and J 8 bases; bases outside gene matches: 9. The CDR3 is 14 residues long. The germline CDR1 and CDR2 sequences are KGHSH and LQKENI. This chain's CDR3 is CASSQTPGGDGYTF. The DNA for the CDR3 is TGTGCCAGCTCACAGACGCCAGGGGGCGACGGCTACACCTTC.